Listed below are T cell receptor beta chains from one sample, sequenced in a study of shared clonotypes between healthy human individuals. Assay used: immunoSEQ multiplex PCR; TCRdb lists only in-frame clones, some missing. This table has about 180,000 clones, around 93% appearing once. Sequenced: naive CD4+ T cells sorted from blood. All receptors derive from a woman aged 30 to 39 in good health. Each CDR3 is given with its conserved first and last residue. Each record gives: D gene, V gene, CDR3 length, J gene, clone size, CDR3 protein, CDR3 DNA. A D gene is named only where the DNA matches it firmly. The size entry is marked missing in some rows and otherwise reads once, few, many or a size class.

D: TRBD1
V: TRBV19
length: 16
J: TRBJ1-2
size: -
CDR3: CASSTSTGQGAHGYTF
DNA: TGTGCCAGTAGTACATCAACTGGACAGGGGGCTCATGGCTACACCTTC

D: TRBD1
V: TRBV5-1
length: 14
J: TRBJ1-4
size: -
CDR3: CASSWRQGDEKLFF
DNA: TGCGCCAGCAGCTGGCGACAGGGAGATGAAAAACTGTTTTTT

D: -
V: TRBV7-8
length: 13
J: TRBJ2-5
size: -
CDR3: CASSLGPKETQYF
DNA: TGTGCCAGCAGCTTGGGCCCCAAAGAGACCCAGTACTTC

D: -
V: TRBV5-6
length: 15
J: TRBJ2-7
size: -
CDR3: CASSSGTRSSYEQYF
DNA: TGTGCCAGCAGCTCCGGGACAAGGAGCTCCTACGAGCAGTACTTC

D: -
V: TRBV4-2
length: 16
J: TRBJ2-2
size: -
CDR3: CASSSRTGVNTGELFF
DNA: TGTGCCAGCAGCTCGCGGACGGGAGTGAACACCGGGGAGCTGTTTTTT

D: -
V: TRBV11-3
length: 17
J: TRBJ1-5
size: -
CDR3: CASSSYPHTGDNQPQHF
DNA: TGTGCCAGCAGCTCCTACCCCCACACAGGCGATAATCAGCCCCAGCATTTT

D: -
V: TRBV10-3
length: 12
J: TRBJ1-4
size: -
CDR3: CAISEGKEKLFF
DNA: TGTGCCATCAGTGAGGGGAAAGAAAAACTGTTTTTT

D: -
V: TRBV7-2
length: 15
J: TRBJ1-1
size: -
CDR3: CASSPGGWDVAEAFF
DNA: TGTGCCAGCAGCCCGGGGGGATGGGATGTCGCTGAAGCTTTCTTT

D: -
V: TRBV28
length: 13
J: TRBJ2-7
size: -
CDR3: CASSLGTHDEQYF
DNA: TGTGCCAGCAGTTTAGGGACTCACGACGAGCAGTACTTC

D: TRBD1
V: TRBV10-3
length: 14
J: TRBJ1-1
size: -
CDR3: CAIRGQAMNTEAFF
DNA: TGTGCCATCAGGGGACAGGCTATGAACACTGAAGCTTTCTTT

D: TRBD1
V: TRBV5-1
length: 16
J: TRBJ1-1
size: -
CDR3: CASSRTTLEGATEAFF
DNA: TGCGCCAGCAGCCGGACCACATTGGAGGGGGCAACTGAAGCTTTCTTT

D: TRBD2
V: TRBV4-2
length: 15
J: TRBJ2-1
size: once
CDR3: CASSQASSGSYEQFF
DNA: TGTGCCAGCAGCCAAGCTTCCAGCGGGAGTTATGAGCAGTTCTTC

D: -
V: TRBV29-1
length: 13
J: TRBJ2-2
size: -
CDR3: CSVAPENTGELFF
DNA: TGCAGCGTTGCCCCAGAGAACACCGGGGAGCTGTTTTTT

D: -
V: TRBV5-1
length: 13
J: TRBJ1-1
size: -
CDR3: CASSPRGDTEAFF
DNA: TGCGCCAGCAGCCCCCGAGGGGACACTGAAGCTTTCTTT

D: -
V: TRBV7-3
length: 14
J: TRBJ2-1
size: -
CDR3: CASSLSSNYNEQFF
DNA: TGTGCCAGCAGCTTATCGTCCAACTACAATGAGCAGTTCTTC

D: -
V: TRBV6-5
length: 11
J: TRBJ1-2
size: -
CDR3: CASSYQGGYTF
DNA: TGTGCCAGCAGTTACCAGGGCGGCTACACCTTC

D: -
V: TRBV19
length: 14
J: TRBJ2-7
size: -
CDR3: CASSIEGEAYEQYF
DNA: TGTGCCAGTAGTATAGAAGGGGAGGCCTACGAGCAGTACTTC

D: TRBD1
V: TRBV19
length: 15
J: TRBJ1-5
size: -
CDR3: CASTSTGASNQPQHF
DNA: TGTGCCAGCACCTCGACAGGGGCGAGCAATCAGCCCCAGCATTTT

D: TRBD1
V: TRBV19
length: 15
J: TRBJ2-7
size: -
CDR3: CASSTYGQGSYEQYF
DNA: TGTGCCAGTAGTACGTACGGACAGGGCTCCTACGAGCAGTACTTC

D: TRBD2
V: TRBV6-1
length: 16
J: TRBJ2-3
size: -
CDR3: CASSEAASGRMYTQYF
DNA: TGTGCCAGCAGTGAAGCTGCTAGCGGGAGAATGTATACGCAGTATTTT

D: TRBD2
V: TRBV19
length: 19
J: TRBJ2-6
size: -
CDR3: CASSMGGEGSWFGANVLTF
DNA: TGTGCCAGTAGTATGGGTGGGGAGGGTTCCTGGTTCGGGGCCAACGTCCTGACTTTC

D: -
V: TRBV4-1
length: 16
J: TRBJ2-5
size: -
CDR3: CASSQGPSYDNPTQYF
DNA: TGCGCCAGCAGCCAAGGCCCAAGCTACGACAACCCGACCCAGTACTTC

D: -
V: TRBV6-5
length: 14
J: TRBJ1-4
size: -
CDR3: CASSPTATNEKLFF
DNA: TGTGCCAGCAGCCCGACAGCAACTAATGAAAAACTGTTTTTT

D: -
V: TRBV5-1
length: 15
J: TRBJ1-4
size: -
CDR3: CASSLVRGTNEKLFF
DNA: TGCGCCAGCAGCTTGGTTAGGGGAACTAATGAAAAACTGTTTTTT

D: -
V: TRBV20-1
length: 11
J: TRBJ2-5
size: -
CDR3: CSGLAEETQYF
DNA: TGCAGTGGTCTAGCTGAAGAGACCCAGTACTTC

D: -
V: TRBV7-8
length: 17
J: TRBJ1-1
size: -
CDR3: CASSLAPLGTGGTEAFF
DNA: TGTGCCAGCAGCTTAGCGCCCCTCGGGACCGGGGGCACTGAAGCTTTCTTT

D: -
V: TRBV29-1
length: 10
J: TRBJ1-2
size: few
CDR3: CSVERDGYTF
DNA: TGCAGCGTTGAGAGGGATGGCTACACCTTC

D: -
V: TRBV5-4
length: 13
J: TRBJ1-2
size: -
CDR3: CASSSQRGYGYTF
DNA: TGTGCCAGCAGCTCACAACGAGGCTATGGCTACACCTTC

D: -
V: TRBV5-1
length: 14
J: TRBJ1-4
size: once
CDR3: CASSLTATNEKLFF
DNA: TGCGCCAGCAGCTTGACAGCAACTAATGAAAAACTGTTTTTT

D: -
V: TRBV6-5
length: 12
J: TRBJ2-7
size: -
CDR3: CATRTPAYEQYF
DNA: TGTGCCACCAGGACCCCGGCTTACGAGCAGTACTTC

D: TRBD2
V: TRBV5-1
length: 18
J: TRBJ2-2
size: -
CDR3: CASSFRGTSGSGTGELFF
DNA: TGCGCCAGCAGCTTCCGGGGGACTAGCGGGAGTGGTACCGGGGAGCTGTTTTTT

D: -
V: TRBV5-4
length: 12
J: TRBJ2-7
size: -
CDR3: CASSDQGREQYF
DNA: TGTGCCAGCAGCGATCAGGGGCGGGAGCAGTACTTC

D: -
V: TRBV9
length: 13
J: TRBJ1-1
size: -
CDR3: CASSVVMNTEAFF
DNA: TGTGCCAGCAGCGTAGTAATGAACACTGAAGCTTTCTTT